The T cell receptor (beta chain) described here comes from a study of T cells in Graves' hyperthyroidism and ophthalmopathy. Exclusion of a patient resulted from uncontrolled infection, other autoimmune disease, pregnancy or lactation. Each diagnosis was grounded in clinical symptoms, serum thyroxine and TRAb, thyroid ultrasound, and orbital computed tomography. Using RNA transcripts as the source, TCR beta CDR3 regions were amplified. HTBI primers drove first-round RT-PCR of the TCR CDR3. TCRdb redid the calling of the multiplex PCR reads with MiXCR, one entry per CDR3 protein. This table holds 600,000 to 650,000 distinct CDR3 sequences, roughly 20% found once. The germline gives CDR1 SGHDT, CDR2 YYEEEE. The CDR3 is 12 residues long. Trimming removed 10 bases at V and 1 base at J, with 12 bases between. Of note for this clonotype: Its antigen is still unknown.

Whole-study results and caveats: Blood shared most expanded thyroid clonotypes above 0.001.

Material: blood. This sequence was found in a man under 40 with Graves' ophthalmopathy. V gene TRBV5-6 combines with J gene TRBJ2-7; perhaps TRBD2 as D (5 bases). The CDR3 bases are TGTGCCTCCGAACGAGGGTCCTACGAGCAGTACTTC. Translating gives CASERGSYEQYF.